Following are 8 T cell receptor beta chains from one sample sequenced in a study of T cells in Graves' hyperthyroidism and ophthalmopathy. RNA transcripts provided the source from which TCR beta CDR3 regions were amplified. Initially, a first-round RT-PCR of the TCR CDR3 employed the HTBI primer set. From the multiplex PCR reads, TCRdb called clonotypes with MiXCR, one entry per CDR3 protein. This table has roughly 500,000 distinct CDR3 sequences, more than 11% appearing once. Source material: blood. Receptor source: a woman aged 30 to 39 with Graves' hyperthyroidism that later progressed to Graves' ophthalmopathy.

The gene calls are TRBV19 and TRBJ2-4, with no clear D. The CDR3 sequence is 16 residues long. Between the trimmed V and J ends, which lost 4 bases and 2 bases, there was a span of 15 bases. Germline CDR1 and CDR2: LNHDA and SQIVND (reference sequence). The CDR3 sequence is CASSTPREISKNIQYF. CDR3 in DNA: TGTGCCAGTAGTACTCCCCGCGAAATATCCAAAAACATTCAGTACTTC.

Of note for this clonotype: One end of the junction fails to match germline, which may point to a read error. The chain combines TRBV4-1 with TRBJ1-1; D gene ambiguous. The CDR3 is 9 residues long. Germline V lookup: CDR1 MGHRA, CDR2 YSYEKL. The CDR3 loop is CASSQDGIF. CDR3 sequence (DNA): TGCGCCAGCAGCCAAGATGGGATCTTT.

This clonotype has just a few counts. The gene calls are TRBV18 and TRBJ1-1; D is unresolved. The length of the CDR3 is 15 residues. Trimming left V 3 bases short and J 4 bases short, with 15 bases between. From germline, CDR1 is KGHSH and CDR2 LQKENI. The CDR3 spells CASSPRQRDGTEAFF. The DNA of the CDR3 is TGTGCCAGCTCACCCAGGCAAAGGGATGGCACTGAAGCTTTCTTT.

The chain joins TRBV6-5 to TRBJ1-1; the D is unclear. The CDR3 has 15 amino acids. V was cut by 0 bases and J by 1 base, with 9 bases left in between. Germline CDR1 and CDR2: MNHEY and SVGAGI. The CDR3 nucleotides are TGTGCCAGCAGTTACTCGACCGCAACGAACACTGAAGCTTTCTTT. Protein product: CASSYSTATNTEAFF.

The table lists this clonotype with many counts. The gene calls are TRBV27 and TRBJ1-1, with a weak D call TRBD1 (5 bases). The CDR3 is made up of 15 amino acids. CDR1 is MNHEY, CDR2 SMNVEV, per germline (reference sequence). V shed 3 bases and J shed 1 base, with 12 bases lying between them. CDR3: CASSLEGPRNTEAFF. The CDR3 DNA reads as TGTGCCAGCAGTTTGGAGGGACCGCGGAACACTGAAGCTTTCTTT.

This clonotype appeared once. One end of the junction varies from germline; a read error may be responsible. This sequence joins TRBV19 and TRBJ2-1; 16 bases agree with TRBD2. The CDR3 is 15 amino acids. CDR1 and CDR2 (germline): LNHDA, SQIVND (reference sequence). The CDR3 coding sequence is TGTGCCAGTAGTATTGGGACTAGCGGGAGGGCCCGGCAGCTCTTC. Encoded protein: CASSIGTSGRARQLF.

This clonotype was counted many times. The chain carries TRBV6-1 and TRBJ2-4; D might be TRBD1 or TRBD2, each matching 5 bases. Trimming took off 11 bases at V and 3 bases at J, with 17 bases between the two ends. The germline V gene has CDR1 MNHNS and CDR2 SASEGT. CDR3 length: 14 amino acids. DNA of the CDR3: TGTGCCTGCCGGGACGGCGGAGGCAAAAACATTCAGTACTTC. This translates into CACRDGGGKNIQYF.

This clonotype has ten or more counts. The genes are TRBV30 and TRBJ2-7; possible D gene TRBD2, 6 bases. CDR1 and CDR2 from the germline V gene are GTSNPN and SVGIG (reference sequence). CDR3 length equals 15 residues. V lost 3 bases and J 7 bases, leaving 22 bases between the germline ends. The CDR3 sequence is CAWSRGRQGSREQYF. The CDR3 DNA follows: TGTGCCTGGAGCCGAGGGAGGCAGGGAAGTCGGGAGCAGTACTTC.